This T cell receptor beta chain was recovered during a study of T-cell memory formation after mild COVID-19. In its sample, this clonotype was seen a few times. TCRdb independently ran MiXCR on the 5' RACE reads; one entry per CDR3 protein. This table has 250,000 to 400,000 distinct CDR3 sequences, around 15% appearing once. The TCR was taken from a man aged 18-30 years who had mild COVID-19 (a few samples of this study predate the infection). Cell type and time point are not known. Specimen: PBMCs or a T cell subset sorted from them (not recorded which).

The CDR3 is CASSPRGADTGELFF. CDR3 bases: TGTGCCAGCAGCCCCCGCGGCGCGGACACCGGGGAGCTGTTTTTT. V is TRBV7-9 and J is TRBJ2-2; D remains unclear. This CDR3 spans 15 amino acids. Germline CDR1 and CDR2: SEHNR and FQNEAQ (reference sequence). The ends were cut back, 5 bases at V and 3 bases at J, with 13 bases in the middle.